Following are 23 T cell receptor beta chains from one sample sequenced in a study of cytomegalovirus exposure and HLA in healthy donors. PCR involved 60 Vbeta and 13 Jbeta primers. The assay was immunoSEQ multiplex PCR, and TCRdb's table has in-frame clones only and misses some. The sample records about 170,000 clones, approximately 72% being singletons. Material: PBMCs. The receptors originated from a human donor in good health.

The CDR3, as DNA: TGTGCCAGCAGTTCCCCGGACAGGGGCTCCTACGAGCAGTACTTC. Its protein is CASSSPDRGSYEQYF. V gene TRBV6-6 combines with J gene TRBJ2-7, with TRBD1 matching over 9 bases. Unmatched junction bases numbered 4, after V lost 4 bases and J lost 0 bases. Germline V gene lookup returns CDR1 MNHNY and CDR2 SVGAGI (reference sequence). The CDR3 loop spans 15 amino acids.

CDR3 amino acids: CASSLGGGLTDTQYF. The CDR3 DNA reads TGTGCCAGCAGCTTAGGAGGGGGCCTGACAGATACGCAGTATTTT. The chain links TRBV11-3 to TRBJ2-3, with 7 bases aligning to TRBD1. V lost 1 base to trimming and J lost 3 bases; unmatched junction nucleotides: 4. This CDR3 has 15 amino acids. Germline V gene data show CDR1 as SGHNT and CDR2 as YENEEA.

This chain joins TRBV7-9 and TRBJ2-7; a possible D gene is TRBD1 (6 bases). Germline assignment: CDR1 SEHNR and CDR2 FQNEAQ (reference sequence). The V end lost 6 bases, the J end lost 6 bases, and 18 bases lay between the germline ends. This CDR3 comprises 14 residues. The CDR3: CASSHGTITAEQYF. CDR3 sequence (DNA): TGTGCCAGCAGTCACGGGACAATTACGGCCGAGCAGTACTTC.

The V gene is TRBV7-9, the J gene TRBJ2-2; 7 nucleotides match TRBD1. V gave up 5 bases and J gave up 6 bases; unmatched junction bases: 9. Germline V gives CDR1 SEHNR, CDR2 FQNEAQ (reference sequence). The length of the CDR3 is 15 residues. The CDR3 nucleotides are TGTGCCAGCAGCGTAAGACAGGGTAGATCCGGGGAGCTGTTTTTT. Protein: CASSVRQGRSGELFF.

This rearrangement joins TRBV7-3 to TRBJ2-7; TRBD2 is a possible D gene (5 bases). In germline, CDR1 is SGHTA, CDR2 FQGTGA. The CDR3 runs 14 residues. V was trimmed by 3 bases and J by 5 bases, leaving 14 bases between them. The CDR3 nucleotides are TGTGCCAGCAGCTTGTCCCCCACCGGGAACGAGCAGTACTTC. Its protein is CASSLSPTGNEQYF.

The chain has TRBV7-3 and TRBJ1-6; 7 bases fit TRBD1. Germline CDR1 is SGHTA and CDR2 is FQGTGA. Trimming at V came to 4 bases and at J to 0 bases, leaving 9 bases not matched to a gene. The CDR3 consists of 18 residues. The chain's CDR3 is CASSSKGQTSSYNSPLHF. The CDR3 nucleotides read TGTGCCAGCAGCTCGAAGGGACAGACCAGCTCCTATAATTCACCCCTCCACTTT.

This clone occurred once. J is TRBJ1-2 and V is TRBV7-9; TRBD1 matches 8 bases. The CDR3 length is 13 residues. Germline CDR1 and CDR2: SEHNR and FQNEAQ (reference sequence). The trim removed 3 bases at V and 7 bases at J, leaving 4 bases unmatched. CDR3 sequence reads: CASSFDRGGGYTF. For the CDR3, the DNA is TGTGCCAGCAGCTTTGACAGGGGAGGTGGCTACACCTTC.

The chain has TRBV5-6 and TRBJ2-2; 8 bases are shared with TRBD2. After removal of 4 bases from V and 5 bases from J, the junction contained 7 bases not matched to a gene. CDR1 SGHDT and CDR2 YYEEEE come from the germline V gene. The CDR3 has 15 amino acids. The CDR3 bases are TGTGCCAGCAGCCCGGGGGGGGGTTGGACCGGGGAGCTGTTTTTT. It translates to CASSPGGGWTGELFF.

V gene TRBV5-4 combines with J gene TRBJ2-5, with D perhaps TRBD1 (5 bases). Germline loops: CDR1 SGHNT, CDR2 YYREEE (reference sequence). Trimming shortened V by 6 bases and J by 5 bases, and 11 bases separated the two germline ends. The CDR3 has 12 amino acids. The CDR3 region is CASTIKGETQYF. The DNA of the CDR3 is TGTGCCAGCACCATTAAGGGGGAGACCCAGTACTTC.

The J gene is TRBJ2-7, the V gene TRBV5-1; TRBD1 agrees at 11 bases. Germline-derived CDR1 and CDR2 are SGHRS and YFSETQ. V lost 7 bases, J lost 4 bases, and 1 base stayed unmatched. This CDR3 is built from 12 residues. The CDR3, as DNA: TGCGCCAGCGGACAGGGGGCTTACGAGCAGTACTTC. Translating gives CASGQGAYEQYF.

The V gene is TRBV5-6, the J gene TRBJ2-5; D remains ambiguous. The DNA matches TRBJ2-7 better at its end, which makes the J call doubtful. Per the germline V gene, CDR1 is SGHDT and CDR2 is YYEEEE. The CDR3 covers 14 residues. The CDR3 DNA is TGTGCCAGCAGCGTGCCCCAGGTCTCCTACGAGCAGTACTTC. Protein: CASSVPQVSYEQYF.

V and J are TRBV5-8 and TRBJ1-2, with D possibly matching TRBD1 (5 bases). V was cut by 0 bases and J by 7 bases, with 10 bases left in between. This CDR3 has 13 amino acids. Germline-derived CDR1 and CDR2 are SGHTS and YDEGEE. CDR3 nucleotides: TGTGCCAGCAGCTTGGGGGGCATCGCTGGCTACACCTTC. Protein product: CASSLGGIAGYTF.

The V gene is TRBV9, the J gene TRBJ2-1, with 8 bases aligning to TRBD2. This CDR3 spans 15 amino acids. V lost 0 bases and J lost 8; bases outside the gene matches: 7. Germline CDR1 is SGDLS and CDR2 is YYNGEE. CDR3 in DNA: TGTGCCAGCAGCGTAGAGGGGCGGGGGGCCGATGAGCAGTTCTTC. Protein sequence: CASSVEGRGADEQFF. The full variable domain, rest sourced from reference TRBV9 and TRBJ2-1, is DSGVTQTPKHLITATGQRVTLRCSPRSGDLSVYWYQQSLDQGLQFLIQYYNGEERAKGNILERFSAQQFPDLHSELNLSSLELGDSALYFCASSVEGRGADEQFFGPGTRLTVL.

The chain employs TRBV5-1 and TRBJ2-3, with unresolved D. The CDR3 is made up of 14 amino acids. V was shortened by 3 bases and J by 2 bases, with 10 bases between the two germline ends. CDR1 is SGHRS and CDR2 is YFSETQ in the germline V gene. CDR3 amino acids: CASSSGRVTDTQYF. CDR3 nucleotide sequence: TGCGCCAGCAGCTCTGGGCGCGTCACAGATACGCAGTATTTT.

The rearrangement joins TRBV30 to TRBJ2-7; D is ambiguous. There are 14 residues in the CDR3. The germline gives CDR1 GTSNPN, CDR2 SVGIG (reference sequence). V was clipped by 4 bases and J by 2 bases, with 15 bases between them. CDR3: CAWTPGRSAYEQYF. CDR3 nucleotide sequence: TGTGCCTGGACCCCCGGCAGGTCCGCCTACGAGCAGTACTTC.

The chain combines TRBV6-6 with TRBJ2-1, with 11 positions matching TRBD2. The CDR3 contains 15 residues. Germline V CDR1 and CDR2: MNHNY, SVGAGI (reference sequence). The V gene end was trimmed by 6 bases and the J gene end by 7 bases; junction bases not matched to a gene: 8. The CDR3 is CASRIAGGPGNEQFF. In DNA form, the CDR3 reads TGTGCCAGCAGAATAGCGGGGGGGCCAGGGAATGAGCAGTTCTTC.

V gene TRBV7-9 combines with J gene TRBJ1-2, with D maybe TRBD1 (6 bases). Germline V gives CDR1 SEHNR, CDR2 FQNEAQ (reference sequence). CDR3 length equals 17 residues. Trimming took off 1 base at V and 4 bases at J, with 19 bases between the two ends. The CDR3 sequence: CASSLVGGRTDPYGYTF. The CDR3 region has the DNA TGTGCCAGCAGCTTAGTTGGGGGCCGGACAGATCCCTATGGCTACACCTTC.

For the CDR3, the DNA is TGTGCCAGTCGGAGTCTCCGGGAAGGGGATACGCAGTATTTT. It yields the protein CASRSLREGDTQYF. The chain employs TRBV19 and TRBJ2-3, with D tentatively TRBD2 (5 bases). The ends were cut back, 8 bases at V and 6 bases at J, with 18 bases in the middle. This CDR3 comprises 14 residues. Germline CDR1 is LNHDA and CDR2 is SQIVND (reference sequence).

The chain recombines TRBV15 with TRBJ1-1; D not certain. V dropped 1 base and J dropped 6 bases, with 18 bases sitting between them. This CDR3 region has 16 residues. From germline, CDR1 is LNHNV and CDR2 YYDKDF (reference sequence). The CDR3 bases are TGTGCCACCAGCAGAGGACTACGGGGAAGCACCCCTGAAGCTTTCTTT. It yields the protein CATSRGLRGSTPEAFF.

As concerns this clone: At one end the junction does not follow the germline gene, possibly because of a read error. The rearrangement uses TRBV7-7 and TRBJ1-3; TRBD1 agrees at 8 bases. The germline CDR1 and CDR2 sequences are SSHAT and FNYEAQ (reference sequence). The CDR3 extends over 14 amino acids. For the CDR3, the DNA is TGTGCTAGCAGCGCGGGACAGGAAGGAAACACCATATATTTT. As protein: CASSAGQEGNTIYF.

This clone was detected only once. J is TRBJ2-2 and V is TRBV9, with a possible D match to TRBD1 (5 bases). Germline V gene lookup returns CDR1 SGDLS and CDR2 YYNGEE. Trimming removed 2 bases at V and 4 bases at J, with 9 bases between. The CDR3 runs 14 residues. Here the CDR3 reads CASSVGHPTGELFF. For the CDR3, the DNA is TGTGCCAGCAGCGTTGGACACCCCACCGGGGAGCTGTTTTTT.

In this sample, this clone turned up a few times. The chain is built from TRBV5-1 and TRBJ2-3; D is perhaps TRBD2 (6 bases). V was pared by 4 bases and J by 1 base, with 7 bases between. CDR1 is SGHRS and CDR2 is YFSETQ in the germline V gene. The CDR3 has 13 residues. The CDR3 here is CASSRGGTDTQYF. DNA of the CDR3: TGCGCCAGCAGCCGCGGGGGCACAGATACGCAGTATTTT.

This clone was picked up one time. The chain couples TRBV7-9 to TRBJ2-3; no clear D. Trimming removed 1 base at V and 5 bases at J, with 7 bases between. The germline V gene has CDR1 SEHNR and CDR2 FQNEAQ (reference sequence). This CDR3 contains 13 residues. The CDR3: CASSLVAIDTQYF. CDR3 DNA: TGTGCCAGCAGCTTAGTGGCAATAGATACGCAGTATTTT.